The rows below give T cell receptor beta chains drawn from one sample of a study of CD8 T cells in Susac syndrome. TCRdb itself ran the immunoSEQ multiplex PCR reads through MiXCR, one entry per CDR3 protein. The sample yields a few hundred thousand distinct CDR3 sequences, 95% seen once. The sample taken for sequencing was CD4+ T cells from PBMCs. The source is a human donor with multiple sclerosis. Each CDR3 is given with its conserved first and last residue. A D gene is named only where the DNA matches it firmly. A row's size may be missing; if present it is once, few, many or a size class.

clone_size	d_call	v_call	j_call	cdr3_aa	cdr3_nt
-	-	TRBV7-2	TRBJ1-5	CASSFGQNSNQPQHF	TGTGCCAGCAGCTTCGGACAAAATAGCAATCAGCCCCAGCATTTT
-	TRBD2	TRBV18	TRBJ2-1	CASSRGLADYNEQFF	TGTGCCAGCTCACGAGGACTAGCGGACTACAATGAGCAGTTCTTC
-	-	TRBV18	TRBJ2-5	CASSPGKETQYF	TGTGCCAGCTCACCAGGGAAAGAGACCCAGTACTTC
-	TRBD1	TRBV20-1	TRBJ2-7	CSATTRQGRFEQYF	TGCAGTGCTACAACAAGACAGGGCCGTTTCGAGCAGTACTTC
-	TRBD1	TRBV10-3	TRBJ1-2	CAISDKDRGLYGYTF	TGTGCCATCAGTGACAAGGACAGGGGGCTGTATGGCTACACCTTC
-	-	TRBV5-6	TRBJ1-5	CASSFRSAEVGKPQHF	TGTGCCAGCAGCTTTAGGAGTGCCGAGGTAGGAAAACCCCAGCATTTT
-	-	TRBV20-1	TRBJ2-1	CSARDATIWDNEQFF	TGCAGTGCTAGAGATGCGACTATATGGGACAATGAGCAGTTCTTC
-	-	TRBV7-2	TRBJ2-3	CASSLPTRGRFRPDTQYF	TGTGCCAGCAGCCTCCCCACCAGGGGACGCTTTCGGCCGGATACGCAGTATTTT
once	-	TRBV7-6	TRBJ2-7	CAVRGHEQYF	TGTGCCGTCAGGGGCCACGAGCAGTACTTC
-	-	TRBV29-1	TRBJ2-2	CSHLGVDGELFF	TGCAGCCACCTCGGGGTGGACGGGGAGCTGTTTTTT
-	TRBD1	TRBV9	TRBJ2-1	CASSPGQGREQFF	TGTGCCAGCAGCCCCGGACAGGGTAGAGAGCAGTTCTTC
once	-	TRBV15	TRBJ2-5	CATSRDRVGETQYF	TGTGCCACCAGCAGAGATCGAGTGGGAGAGACCCAGTACTTC
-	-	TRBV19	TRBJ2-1	CASCGQRGVNEQFF	TGTGCCAGCTGTGGACAGAGAGGGGTCAATGAGCAGTTCTTC
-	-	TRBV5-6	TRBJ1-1	CASSFRQGHTMNTEAFF	TGTGCCAGCAGCTTCCGCCAGGGCCATACGATGAACACTGAAGCTTTCTTT
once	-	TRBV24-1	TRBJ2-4	CATSDSRDSKNIQYF	TGTGCCACCAGTGATAGCCGGGATTCCAAAAACATTCAGTACTTC
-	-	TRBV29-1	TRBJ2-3	CSVEDRQRTDTQYF	TGCAGCGTTGAAGATCGTCAGAGAACAGATACGCAGTATTTT
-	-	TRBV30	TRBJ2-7	CAWAGSRYEQYF	TGTGCCTGGGCGGGGAGCCGTTACGAGCAGTACTTC
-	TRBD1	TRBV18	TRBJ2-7	CASSPGTGGPYEQYF	TGTGCCAGCTCACCCGGGACAGGGGGGCCCTACGAGCAGTACTTC
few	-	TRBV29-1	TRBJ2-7	CSVVQGYEQYF	TGCAGCGTTGTGCAGGGCTACGAGCAGTACTTC
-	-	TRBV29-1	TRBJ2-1	CSVDGDNEQFF	TGCAGCGTTGACGGAGACAATGAGCAGTTCTTC
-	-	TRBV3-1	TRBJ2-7	CASSQAEGGPYEQYF	TGTGCCAGCAGCCAAGCCGAGGGTGGCCCCTACGAGCAGTACTTC
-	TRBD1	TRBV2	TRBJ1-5	CASSGGQVSQPQHF	TGTGCCAGCAGCGGAGGACAGGTTTCGCAGCCCCAGCATTTT